This TCR beta chain was identified during a study of cytomegalovirus exposure and HLA in healthy donors. Study outcomes and limitations: Prior analysis indicated that the majority of TCR beta V segments exhibited productivity approximately 90% or approximately 30% of the time. Later analysis associated a missense DCLRE1C variant with TCR beta V- and J-gene trimming. Three chains linked to CMV were shown in vitro to be specific for CMV antigens.

The germline V gene encodes CDR1 SGHRS and CDR2 YFSETQ. V was cut by 4 bases and J by 5 bases, with 13 bases left in between. The CDR3 extends over 15 amino acids. The PCR ran on 60 Vbeta and 13 Jbeta primers. Original analysis: As a later analysis found, there were approximately 80 million unique TCR beta chains, of which some 9.9 million were shared. Measured with immunoSEQ multiplex PCR; TCRdb has only the in-frame clones, and not every one. Clonal size and the V and J genes are those of that table, whereas D and trimming came from the DNA. The table includes under 150,000 clones, about 68% detected once. This clone was observed once. Its antigen is undetermined.

This TCR came from a woman aged 40 to 49 in good health and CMV-seropositive. The rearrangement links TRBV5-1 to TRBJ1-6; D may be TRBD1 (6 bases). Sequencing was done on a sample of PBMCs. This CDR3 is CASSQQGLDNSPLHF. CDR3 DNA sequence: TGCGCCAGCAGCCAACAGGGTTTGGATAATTCACCCCTCCACTTT.